These 16 T cell receptor beta chains came from one sample sequenced in a study of T cells after yellow fever vaccination. TCRdb reprocessed the 5' RACE reads with MiXCR, giving one entry per CDR3 protein. The profile shows roughly 240,000 distinct CDR3 sequences, roughly 6.3% of them singletons. Material: CD4+ T cells sorted from PBMCs, obtained on the day of the yellow fever booster vaccination. The receptor source for this set is a man younger than 45 who received the YFV17D yellow fever vaccine.

The chain couples TRBV12-3 or TRBV12-4 to TRBJ2-3; D gene ambiguous. Trimming left V 6 bases short and J 5 bases short, with 12 bases between. The CDR3 runs 13 residues. The CDR3 bases are TGTGCCAGCAGCCCCGCATGGGGAGATACGCAGTATTTT. The encoded protein is CASSPAWGDTQYF.

The chain carries TRBV11-2 and TRBJ2-7, with 7 bases fitting TRBD1. V was clipped by 5 bases and J by 5 bases; unmatched bases: 6. The germline V gene has CDR1 SGHAT and CDR2 FQNNGV. CDR3 size: 13 residues. The CDR3 nucleotides read TGTGCCAGCAGCCCGACAGGGCTCCACGAGCAGTACTTC. Translation gives CASSPTGLHEQYF.

In DNA form, the CDR3 reads TGTGCCAGCCGGGCAGGGGCGGAACAAGAGACCCAGTACTTC. This codes for CASRAGAEQETQYF. The chain is built from TRBV24-1 and TRBJ2-5; maybe TRBD1 (6 bases). CDR3 size: 14 residues. V lost 11 bases and J 2 bases, leaving 17 bases between the germline ends. Germline V CDR1 and CDR2: KGHDR, SFDVKD.

Comment on this clonotype: A much larger clone is a single base away; this may be a read error. The rearrangement uses TRBV5-1 and TRBJ2-7, with D perhaps TRBD1 (6 bases). Germline CDR1 reads SGHRS; CDR2 reads YFSETQ. CDR3 size: 13 residues. The CDR3 protein is CVSSGGQGREQYF. For the CDR3, the DNA is TGCGTCAGCAGCGGTGGCCAGGGGAGAGAGCAGTACTTC.

This clonotype turned up a few times. CDR3: CASSFGLLRGEQYF. The CDR3 DNA follows: TGTGCCAGCAGTTTTGGACTACTCCGGGGCGAGCAGTACTTC. The chain links TRBV6-5 to TRBJ2-7, with TRBD2 as a possible D gene (6 bases). The CDR3 extends over 14 amino acids. Trimming took off 4 bases at V and 6 bases at J, with 16 bases between the two ends. Germline values: CDR1 MNHEY, CDR2 SVGAGI.

This clonotype was seen at least ten times. The V and J genes are TRBV12-3 or TRBV12-4 and TRBJ2-2; D is tentatively TRBD1 or TRBD2 (6 bases each). There are 11 residues in the CDR3. V was trimmed by 7 bases and J by 14 bases, leaving 14 bases between them. CDR3 amino acids: CASTRGGLLFF. The CDR3 bases are TGTGCCAGCACCCGAGGGGGGCTCCTGTTTTTT.

This clonotype was counted a few times. The rearrangement joins TRBV20-1 to TRBJ1-1; possible D gene TRBD1, 6 bases. Between the trimmed V and J ends, which lost 5 bases and 3 bases, there was a span of 10 bases. The CDR3 loop spans 12 amino acids. Germline-derived CDR1 and CDR2 are DFQATT and SNEGSKA (reference sequence). CDR3 in amino acids: CSAPQGDTEAFF. The CDR3 DNA is TGCAGTGCTCCACAGGGTGACACTGAAGCTTTCTTT.

At least ten counts were recorded for this clonotype. V usage is TRBV4-3 and J usage is TRBJ2-3; D gene unclear. This CDR3 has 12 amino acids. Per the germline V gene, CDR1 is LGHNA and CDR2 is YSLEER. Trimming left V 3 bases short and J 9 bases short, with 10 bases between. The CDR3 is CASSHESETQYF. The CDR3 nucleotides read TGCGCCAGCAGCCACGAGTCGGAGACGCAGTATTTT.

The rearrangement uses TRBV5-4 and TRBJ2-1; the D gene is possibly TRBD1 (6 bases). This CDR3 has 15 residues. Trimming cost V 1 base and J 7 bases, with 15 bases left between them. Germline CDR1 reads SGHNT; CDR2 reads YYREEE (reference sequence). The CDR3 sequence is CASSLRSGVNNEQFF. The CDR3 region has the DNA TGTGCCAGCAGCTTGCGGTCAGGGGTCAATAATGAGCAGTTCTTC.

This clonotype was seen many times. The chain employs TRBV11-2 and TRBJ2-3; D not resolved. V was pared by 2 bases and J by 6 bases, with 9 bases between. The length of the CDR3 is 13 residues. Germline V lookup: CDR1 SGHAT, CDR2 FQNNGV. CDR3 DNA sequence: TGTGCCAGCAGCTTAAACCTCGGGGATACGCAGTATTTT. Protein sequence: CASSLNLGDTQYF. Using reference TRBV11-2 and TRBJ2-3 for the parts outside the CDR3, the full variable domain is EAGVAQSPRYKIIEKRQSVAFWCNPISGHATLYWYQQILGQGPKLLIQFQNNGVVDDSQLPKDRFSAERLKGVDSTLKIQPAKLEDSAVYLCASSLNLGDTQYFGPGTRLTVL.

The CDR3 spells CSARPPGTSGRASDYEQYF. The CDR3 bases are TGCAGTGCTAGACCACCCGGGACTAGCGGGAGGGCGTCGGACTACGAGCAGTACTTC. The chain is built from TRBV20-1 and TRBJ2-7; 16 bases are shared with TRBD2. Trimming at V came to 2 bases and at J to 3 bases, leaving 13 bases not matched to a gene. The CDR3 covers 19 residues. The germline CDR1 and CDR2 sequences are DFQATT and SNEGSKA (reference sequence).

The V gene is TRBV5-1, the J gene TRBJ2-5, with unresolved D. V dropped 3 bases and J dropped 0 bases, with 6 bases sitting between them. Germline CDR1 reads SGHRS; CDR2 reads YFSETQ. The CDR3 loop spans 13 amino acids. CDR3 in DNA: TGCGCCAGCAGCTCCCCGGACCAAGAGACCCAGTACTTC. It is translated as CASSSPDQETQYF.

This clonotype was detected many times. This chain joins TRBV19 and TRBJ2-7; perhaps TRBD1 as D (5 bases). CDR3 length equals 14 residues. Germline-derived CDR1 and CDR2 are LNHDA and SQIVND (reference sequence). V was trimmed by 4 bases and J by 3 bases, leaving 13 bases between them. CDR3 sequence: CASSSGRDVYEQYF. The CDR3 coding sequence is TGTGCCAGTAGTAGCGGCAGGGATGTCTACGAGCAGTACTTC.

This clonotype has a count of ten or more. The gene calls are TRBV5-4 and TRBJ2-7, with D tentatively TRBD2 (5 bases). Germline-derived CDR1 and CDR2 are SGHNT and YYREEE (reference sequence). The CDR3 contains 12 residues. The V gene lost 5 bases and the J gene lost 9 bases, with 15 bases spanning the gap. Here the CDR3 reads CASSLASTGQYF. CDR3 in DNA: TGTGCCAGCAGTTTAGCGTCCACCGGGCAGTACTTC.

The chain combines TRBV25-1 with TRBJ1-1, with D possibly matching TRBD1 (6 bases). Trimming cost V 3 bases and J 1 base, with 9 bases left between them. CDR3 length equals 14 residues. The V gene's germline CDR1 is MGHDK and CDR2 SYGVNS. CDR3 DNA sequence: TGTGCCAGCAGTGAGGGACATTCGAACACTGAAGCTTTCTTT. Protein sequence: CASSEGHSNTEAFF.

This clonotype came up a few times. V and J are TRBV20-1 and TRBJ2-3, with 8 bases identical to TRBD2. This CDR3 is built from 13 residues. Germline trimming cut 6 bases from V and 5 bases from J; bases unmatched to any gene: 7. Germline loops: CDR1 DFQATT, CDR2 SNEGSKA (reference sequence). CDR3 coding DNA: TGCAGTGCAGGCGATAGCGGGAAAGATACGCAGTATTTT. This translates into CSAGDSGKDTQYF.